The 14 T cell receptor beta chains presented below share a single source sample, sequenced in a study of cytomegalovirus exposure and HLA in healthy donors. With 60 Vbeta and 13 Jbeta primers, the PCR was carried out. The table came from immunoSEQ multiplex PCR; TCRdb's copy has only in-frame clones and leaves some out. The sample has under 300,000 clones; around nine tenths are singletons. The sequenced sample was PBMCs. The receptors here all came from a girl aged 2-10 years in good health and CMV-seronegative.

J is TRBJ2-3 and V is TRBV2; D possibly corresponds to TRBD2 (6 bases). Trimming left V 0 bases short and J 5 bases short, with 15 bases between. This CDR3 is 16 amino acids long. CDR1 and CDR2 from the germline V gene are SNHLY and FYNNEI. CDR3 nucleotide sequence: TGTGCCAGCAGTGAAGCGACTGCGGGGACGAGAGATACGCAGTATTTT. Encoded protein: CASSEATAGTRDTQYF.

In nucleotides, the CDR3 is TGTGCCAGCAGCACCCAGGTTCTAGCGGGAGGGTTGTACGAGCAGTACTTC. It yields the protein CASSTQVLAGGLYEQYF. The V gene is TRBV5-4, the J gene TRBJ2-7, with TRBD2 matching over 12 bases. Germline V gene data show CDR1 as SGHNT and CDR2 as YYREEE (reference sequence). The CDR3 loop spans 17 amino acids. Unmatched junction bases numbered 12, after V lost 4 bases and J lost 4 bases.

The DNA of the CDR3 is TGTGCCAGTAGTACCCGGGACAGGGGACTCGGGAGCTCCTACGAGCAGTACTTC. Residues: CASSTRDRGLGSSYEQYF. This chain uses TRBV19 with TRBJ2-7; 10 bases fit TRBD1. CDR3 length equals 18 residues. CDR1 and CDR2 (germline): LNHDA, SQIVND (reference sequence). V was pared by 4 bases and J by 0 bases, with 12 bases of the junction left unmatched.

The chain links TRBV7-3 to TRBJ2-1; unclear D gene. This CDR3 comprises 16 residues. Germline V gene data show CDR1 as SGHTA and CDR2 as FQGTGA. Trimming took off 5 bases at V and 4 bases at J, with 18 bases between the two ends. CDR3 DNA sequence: TGTGCCAGCAGCCCCCGAGTTTCCGTACCTTACAATGAGCAGTTCTTC. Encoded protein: CASSPRVSVPYNEQFF.

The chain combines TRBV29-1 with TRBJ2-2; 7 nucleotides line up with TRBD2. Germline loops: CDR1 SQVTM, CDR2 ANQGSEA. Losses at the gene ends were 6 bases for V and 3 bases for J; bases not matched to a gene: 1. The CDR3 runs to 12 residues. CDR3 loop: CSVLADTGELFF. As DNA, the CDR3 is TGCAGCGTCCTAGCGGACACCGGGGAGCTGTTTTTT.

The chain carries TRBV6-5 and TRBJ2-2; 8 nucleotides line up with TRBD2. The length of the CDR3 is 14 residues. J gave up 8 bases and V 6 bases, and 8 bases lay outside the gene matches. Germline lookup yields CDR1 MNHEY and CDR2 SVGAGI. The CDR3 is CASSFRGGMGELFF. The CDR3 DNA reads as TGTGCCAGCAGCTTCCGCGGGGGGATGGGGGAGCTGTTTTTT.

The CDR3 bases are TGCGCCAGCAGCCCCGGACTAGCGGGGGTCTACGAGCAGTACTTC. It encodes CASSPGLAGVYEQYF. This chain links TRBV5-1 with TRBJ2-7; 13 bases are shared with TRBD2. The trim removed 4 bases at V and 3 bases at J, leaving 4 bases unmatched. CDR1 is SGHRS, CDR2 YFSETQ, per germline. This CDR3 contains 15 residues. The whole variable domain, remainder taken from reference TRBV5-1 and TRBJ2-7, is KAGVTQTPRYLIKTRGQQVTLSCSPISGHRSVSWYQQTPGQGLQFLFEYFSETQRNKGNFPGRFSGRQFSNSRSEMNVSTLELGDSALYLCASSPGLAGVYEQYFGPGTRLTVT.

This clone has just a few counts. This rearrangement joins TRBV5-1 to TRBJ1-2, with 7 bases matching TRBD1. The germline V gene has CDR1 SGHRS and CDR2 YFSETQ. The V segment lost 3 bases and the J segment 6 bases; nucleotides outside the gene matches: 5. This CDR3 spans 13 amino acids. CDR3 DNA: TGCGCCAGCAGCTACTCTACAGGGGATGGCTACACCTTC. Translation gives CASSYSTGDGYTF.

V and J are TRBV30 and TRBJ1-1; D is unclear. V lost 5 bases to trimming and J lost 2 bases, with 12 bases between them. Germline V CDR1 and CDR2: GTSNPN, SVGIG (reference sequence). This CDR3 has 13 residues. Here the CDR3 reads CAWLPVANTEAFF. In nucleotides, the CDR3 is TGTGCCTGGCTCCCGGTAGCAAACACTGAAGCTTTCTTT.

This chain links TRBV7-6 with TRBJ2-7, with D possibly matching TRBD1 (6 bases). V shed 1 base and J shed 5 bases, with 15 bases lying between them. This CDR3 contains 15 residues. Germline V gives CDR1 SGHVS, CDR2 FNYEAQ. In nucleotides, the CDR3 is TGTGCCAGCAGCTTAGAGGCAGGGGCGCACAACGAGCAGTACTTC. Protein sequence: CASSLEAGAHNEQYF.

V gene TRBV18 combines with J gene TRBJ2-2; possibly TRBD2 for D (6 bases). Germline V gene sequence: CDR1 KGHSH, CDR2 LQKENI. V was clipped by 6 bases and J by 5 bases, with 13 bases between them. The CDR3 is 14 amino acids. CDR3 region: CASSPLGGTGELFF. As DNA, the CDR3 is TGTGCCAGCTCTCCCCTCGGGGGAACCGGGGAGCTGTTTTTT.

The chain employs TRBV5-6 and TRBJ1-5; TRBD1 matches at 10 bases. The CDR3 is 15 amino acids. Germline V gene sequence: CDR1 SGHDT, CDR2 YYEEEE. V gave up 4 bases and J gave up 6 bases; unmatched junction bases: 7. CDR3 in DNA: TGTGCCAGCAGCCCCCCGGGACAGGGGAGTCAGCCCCAGCATTTT. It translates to CASSPPGQGSQPQHF.

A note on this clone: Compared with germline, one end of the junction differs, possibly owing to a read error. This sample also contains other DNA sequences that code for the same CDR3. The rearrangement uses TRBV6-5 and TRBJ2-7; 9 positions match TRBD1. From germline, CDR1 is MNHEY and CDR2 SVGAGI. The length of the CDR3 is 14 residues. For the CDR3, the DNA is TGCGCCAGCCTCCAGCGGACAGGGGACTACGAGCAGTACTTC. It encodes CASLQRTGDYEQYF.

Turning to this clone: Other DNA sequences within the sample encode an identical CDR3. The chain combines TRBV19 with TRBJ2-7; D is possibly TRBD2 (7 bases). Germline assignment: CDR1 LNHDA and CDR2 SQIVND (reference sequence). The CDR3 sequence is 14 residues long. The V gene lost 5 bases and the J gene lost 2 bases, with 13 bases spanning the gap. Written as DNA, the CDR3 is TGTGCCAGTAGTTCCTCCGGGGGGCCCTACGAGCAGTACTTC. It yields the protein CASSSSGGPYEQYF.